What follows are 31 T cell receptor beta chains derived from one specimen sequenced in a study of shared T cell receptors in the human thymus. Generated by immunoSEQ multiplex PCR, the TCRdb table keeps only in-frame clones and is missing some. Among some 400,000 clones listed, approximately 95% were seen once. The sequenced sample consisted of thymocytes. These receptors all come from a human donor.

This chain links TRBV28 with TRBJ2-7; TRBD2 might be the D (5 bases). The germline CDR1 and CDR2 sequences are MDHEN and SYDVKM. Trimming took 5 bases from V and 2 from J, leaving 13 bases between them. The CDR3 covers 14 residues. The DNA of the CDR3 is TGTGCCAGCAGTCCCCGGGGTGCCACCTACGAGCAGTACTTC. It codes for CASSPRGATYEQYF.

The chain links TRBV5-6 to TRBJ2-7, with 9 bases matching TRBD2. The J segment lost 6 bases and the V segment lost 2 bases, leaving 12 bases of the junction unmatched. This CDR3 region has 16 residues. Germline V gives CDR1 SGHDT, CDR2 YYEEEE. In DNA, the CDR3 is TGTGCCAGCAGCTTTAGTAGCGGGAGACTTCTACGCGAGCAGTACTTC. It codes for CASSFSSGRLLREQYF.

This clone appeared a few times. This rearrangement joins TRBV27 to TRBJ2-7; D is uncertain. Germline V gene lookup returns CDR1 MNHEY and CDR2 SMNVEV (reference sequence). Trimming cost V 5 bases and J 0 bases, with 14 bases left between them. This CDR3 has 15 residues. In DNA, the CDR3 is TGTGCCAGCAGTCCTTTAGATCTACCCTCCTACGAGCAGTACTTC. Amino acid sequence: CASSPLDLPSYEQYF.

The J gene is TRBJ2-5, the V gene TRBV6-5; TRBD2 agrees at 9 bases. CDR1 MNHEY and CDR2 SVGAGI come from the germline V gene. The CDR3 length is 15 residues. After removal of 6 bases from V and 4 bases from J, the junction contained 9 bases not matched to a gene. The CDR3 nucleotides read TGTGCCAGCAGCCCCCCGCGGGAGGGGGCAGAGACCCAGTACTTC. Protein: CASSPPREGAETQYF.

V and J are TRBV15 and TRBJ2-7, with D uncertain. This CDR3 is built from 12 residues. CDR1 LNHNV and CDR2 YYDKDF come from the germline V gene (reference sequence). Trimming left V 0 bases short and J 3 bases short, with 3 bases between. The CDR3 sequence: CATSRDRYEQYF. The DNA of the CDR3 is TGTGCCACCAGCAGAGATCGCTACGAGCAGTACTTC.

V and J are TRBV11-2 and TRBJ1-4; TRBD1 matches 10 bases. The CDR3 has 19 residues. From germline, CDR1 is SGHAT and CDR2 FQNNGV. V was clipped by 1 base and J by 4 bases; unmatched bases: 12. This CDR3 is CASSLVGQGPAIDNEKLFF. The CDR3 DNA reads TGTGCCAGCAGCTTAGTGGGACAGGGGCCCGCGATAGATAATGAAAAACTGTTTTTT.

The chain employs TRBV6-6 and TRBJ1-1; D not resolved. The CDR3 is 13 residues long. Trimming pared 9 bases from V and 2 bases from J, leaving 13 bases between. Germline loops: CDR1 MNHNY, CDR2 SVGAGI (reference sequence). CDR3 region: CASRRWGNTEAFF. CDR3 sequence (DNA): TGTGCCAGTAGAAGATGGGGAAACACTGAAGCTTTCTTT.

The count of this clone is one. This CDR3 is CASRGQVPYEQYF. Written as DNA, the CDR3 is TGTGCCAGCAGGGGACAGGTTCCGTACGAGCAGTACTTC. The chain recombines TRBV6-5 with TRBJ2-7, with 8 bases identical to TRBD1. Germline CDR1 and CDR2: MNHEY and SVGAGI. Unmatched junction bases numbered 5, after V lost 6 bases and J lost 4 bases. The CDR3 is made up of 13 amino acids.

This clone was recorded only once. The chain carries TRBV14 and TRBJ2-7; tentative D call: TRBD2 (6 bases). Deletions cut 4 bases from V and 2 bases from J, with 12 bases between. The length of the CDR3 is 14 residues. Germline V gene sequence: CDR1 SGHDN, CDR2 FVKESK. CDR3 DNA: TGTGCCAGCAGCCGCTGGGACTTCCCCTACGAGCAGTACTTC. Protein product: CASSRWDFPYEQYF.

The V call is TRBV9, the J call TRBJ1-1, with 7 bases that match TRBD1. The germline V gene encodes CDR1 SGDLS and CDR2 YYNGEE. V trimming: 0 bases; J trimming: 2 bases; junction bases outside the gene matches: 4. CDR3 length: 15 residues. CDR3 sequence: CASSVARGVNTEAFF. Written as DNA, the CDR3 is TGTGCCAGCAGCGTAGCCAGGGGGGTCAACACTGAAGCTTTCTTT.

The chain employs TRBV9 and TRBJ2-1, with D possibly matching TRBD2 (6 bases). The CDR3 length is 14 residues. V lost 8 bases and J lost 8, with 20 bases in between. CDR1 and CDR2 from the germline V gene are SGDLS and YYNGEE. This CDR3 is CASGRLAGCDEQFF. The CDR3 region has the DNA TGTGCCAGTGGGAGGCTAGCAGGCTGCGATGAGCAGTTCTTC.

This chain links TRBV5-4 with TRBJ2-7; D possibly uses TRBD1 or TRBD2 (5 bases each). The CDR3 consists of 14 residues. V was pared by 2 bases and J by 1 base, with 10 bases between. The germline V gene has CDR1 SGHNT and CDR2 YYREEE (reference sequence). Here the CDR3 reads CASSFGGPSYEQYF. In DNA form, the CDR3 reads TGTGCCAGCAGCTTTGGGGGACCGTCCTACGAGCAGTACTTC.

This CDR3 reads CASSRVRLAGVGRGNEQFF. The CDR3 nucleotides are TGTGCCAGCAGCCGGGTCCGGCTAGCGGGAGTCGGTCGGGGCAATGAGCAGTTCTTC. The V and J genes are TRBV14 and TRBJ2-1; 10 nucleotides line up with TRBD2. This CDR3 is built from 19 residues. The trim removed 4 bases at V and 6 bases at J, leaving 18 bases unmatched. Germline CDR1 reads SGHDN; CDR2 reads FVKESK.

The chain joins TRBV11-2 to TRBJ2-5; D is possibly TRBD2 (6 bases). The germline V gene has CDR1 SGHAT and CDR2 FQNNGV. The CDR3 has 14 residues. Deletions cut 0 bases from V and 2 bases from J, with 7 bases between. The chain's CDR3 is CASSLDSGQETQYF. The CDR3 DNA is TGTGCCAGCAGCTTAGATAGCGGTCAAGAGACCCAGTACTTC.

This clone occurred once. The chain is built from TRBV28 and TRBJ2-2; the D is unclear. Per the germline V gene, CDR1 is MDHEN and CDR2 is SYDVKM. CDR3 length: 14 residues. The ends were cut back, 6 bases at V and 2 bases at J, with 10 bases in the middle. The CDR3 is CASRLGRNTGELFF. The CDR3 DNA sequence: TGTGCCAGCAGACTCGGACGTAACACCGGGGAGCTGTTTTTT. The variable domain in full, completed from reference TRBV28 and TRBJ2-2, reads DVKVTQSSRYLVKRTGEKVFLECVQDMDHENMFWYRQDPGLGLRLIYFSYDVKMKEKGDIPEGYSVSREKKERFSLILESASTNQTSMYLCASRLGRNTGELFFGEGSRLTVL.

This rearrangement joins TRBV28 to TRBJ2-6; the D is unclear. V shed 3 bases and J shed 3 bases, with 12 bases lying between them. Germline V gene data show CDR1 as MDHEN and CDR2 as SYDVKM. This CDR3 contains 16 residues. This CDR3 reads CASSFQPLVGANVLTF. As DNA, the CDR3 is TGTGCCAGCAGTTTTCAGCCGCTCGTTGGGGCCAACGTCCTGACTTTC.

The rearrangement joins TRBV25-1 to TRBJ2-3, with D possibly TRBD1 on 5 matching bases. This CDR3 has 14 amino acids. V was pared by 8 bases and J by 2 bases, with 14 bases between. Germline values: CDR1 MGHDK, CDR2 SYGVNS. In DNA, the CDR3 is TGTGCCAGCGGTCCAGGGCTCCCCACAGATACGCAGTATTTT. Its translation: CASGPGLPTDTQYF.

V gene TRBV6-6 combines with J gene TRBJ1-1; 8 positions match TRBD1. This CDR3 is built from 16 residues. Germline V gene sequence: CDR1 MNHNY, CDR2 SVGAGI (reference sequence). With 6 bases clipped from V and 0 bases from J, the junction kept 9 bases outside the gene matches. This CDR3 is CASRCRDRRLNTEAFF. CDR3 DNA: TGTGCCAGCAGGTGCCGGGACAGGCGATTGAACACTGAAGCTTTCTTT.

The chain links TRBV7-2 to TRBJ2-7; 14 nucleotides match TRBD2. The CDR3 sequence is 18 residues long. Germline CDR1 SGHTA, CDR2 FQGNSA. The ends lost 6 bases at V and 7 bases at J; junction bases unmatched: 17. The CDR3 nucleotides read TGTGCCAGCAGGAGGAAAGATGAGAAGACTAGCGGGAGGGAAGAGCAGTACTTC. This translates into CASRRKDEKTSGREEQYF.

This chain links TRBV5-6 with TRBJ2-3; TRBD1 agrees at 7 bases. V gave up 5 bases and J gave up 2 bases; unmatched junction bases: 8. Germline values: CDR1 SGHDT, CDR2 YYEEEE. The CDR3 runs to 15 residues. The CDR3 coding sequence is TGTGCCAGCAGGTCGGGACAGTTCAACACAGATACGCAGTATTTT. Amino acids: CASRSGQFNTDTQYF. The full variable domain, with the rest looked up from reference TRBV5-6 and TRBJ2-3, is DAGVTQSPTHLIKTRGQQVTLRCSPKSGHDTVSWYQQALGQGPQFIFQYYEEEERQRGNFPDRFSGHQFPNYSSELNVNALLLGDSALYLCASRSGQFNTDTQYFGPGTRLTVL.

The V call is TRBV10-3, the J call TRBJ1-2; tentative D call: TRBD1 (6 bases). There are 15 residues in the CDR3. Germline CDR1 and CDR2: ENHRY and SYGVKD. V shed 3 bases and J shed 3 bases, with 14 bases lying between them. CDR3 in DNA: TGTGCCATCAGTGATATTAGGGGGAAGGACTATGGCTACACCTTC. Its translation: CAISDIRGKDYGYTF.

The chain uses TRBV4-2 and TRBJ2-2; D gene ambiguous. The CDR3 length is 10 residues. The germline V and J ends were trimmed by 8 bases and 8 bases, with 6 bases remaining between them. Germline V gives CDR1 LGHNA, CDR2 YNFKEQ. The CDR3 is CASDIGELFF. CDR3 in DNA: TGTGCCAGCGATATTGGGGAGCTGTTTTTT.

This chain joins TRBV7-6 and TRBJ2-1, with D perhaps TRBD2 (6 bases). Between the trimmed V and J ends, which lost 3 bases and 6 bases, there was a span of 15 bases. This CDR3 has 15 residues. CDR1 and CDR2 (germline): SGHVS, FNYEAQ. Here the CDR3 DNA reads TGTGCCAGCAGCTTTCCCAGCGGGCGGCGCAATGAGCAGTTCTTC. Translation: CASSFPSGRRNEQFF.

This rearrangement joins TRBV28 to TRBJ2-4; D perhaps matches TRBD2 (6 bases). Trimming took off 2 bases at V and 1 base at J, with 12 bases between the two ends. The CDR3 totals 16 residues. Germline CDR1 reads MDHEN; CDR2 reads SYDVKM. The CDR3 is CASSLRGLWAKNIQYF. The CDR3 DNA follows: TGTGCCAGCAGTTTACGGGGACTTTGGGCCAAAAACATTCAGTACTTC.

The rearrangement joins TRBV7-9 to TRBJ2-2; no clear D gene. Between the trimmed V and J ends, which lost 10 bases and 5 bases, there was a span of 8 bases. Germline loops: CDR1 SEHNR, CDR2 FQNEAQ (reference sequence). This CDR3 has 11 residues. CDR3 nucleotide sequence: TGTGCCACATCAGTAACCGGGGAGCTGTTTTTT. Amino acid sequence: CATSVTGELFF.

J is TRBJ2-7 and V is TRBV5-1; 7 bases line up with TRBD2. Germline-derived CDR1 and CDR2 are SGHRS and YFSETQ. The CDR3 is 13 amino acids. V shed 3 bases, J shed 4 bases, and the junction held 4 bases outside the gene matches. In DNA, the CDR3 is TGCGCCAGCAGCTCTGCGGGAGATTACGAGCAGTACTTC. It codes for CASSSAGDYEQYF.

This chain connects TRBV28 to TRBJ2-1; no clear D gene. The germline V gene has CDR1 MDHEN and CDR2 SYDVKM. With 5 bases removed from V and 0 bases from J, the gap between germline ends came to 20 bases. The CDR3 runs to 18 residues. CDR3 loop: CASSPTPPEFSSYNEQFF. As DNA, the CDR3 is TGTGCCAGCAGTCCCACCCCTCCCGAATTCAGCTCCTACAATGAGCAGTTCTTC.

The chain recombines TRBV7-2 with TRBJ2-1; TRBD1 agrees at 7 bases. CDR3 length: 19 amino acids. The germline CDR1 and CDR2 sequences are SGHTA and FQGNSA. V lost 1 base, J lost 8 bases, and 20 bases stayed unmatched. CDR3 region: CASSLVRRYRDRDVDEQFF. CDR3 in DNA: TGTGCCAGCAGCTTAGTTAGGAGGTACCGAGACAGGGACGTAGATGAGCAGTTCTTC.

The chain is built from TRBV6-1 and TRBJ2-1; D ambiguous. The CDR3 consists of 11 residues. Trimming took off 8 bases at V and 2 bases at J, with 4 bases between the two ends. Germline V gene sequence: CDR1 MNHNS, CDR2 SASEGT. The CDR3 sequence: CASGTYNEQFF. The CDR3 DNA follows: TGTGCCAGCGGGACCTACAATGAGCAGTTCTTC.

The chain links TRBV12-5 to TRBJ2-2; TRBD2 aligns across 10 bases. The CDR3 runs 18 residues. V trimming: 5 bases; J trimming: 7 bases; junction bases outside the gene matches: 16. CDR1 and CDR2 (germline): LGHNT, FRNRAP. For the CDR3, the DNA is TGTGCTAGTGGTACACACCATCTAGCGGGAGAGGGTAGCGGGGAGCTGTTTTTT. Amino acids: CASGTHHLAGEGSGELFF.

The rearrangement links TRBV28 to TRBJ1-2, with D unresolved. Germline V CDR1 and CDR2: MDHEN, SYDVKM. The CDR3 spans 12 residues. Trimming shortened V by 2 bases and J by 5 bases, and 6 bases separated the two germline ends. The CDR3 DNA reads as TGTGCCAGCAGTTTACAGGTTTATGGCTACACCTTC. This gives the protein CASSLQVYGYTF.